This TCR beta chain was retrieved from a study of T cell responses to AZD1222 COVID-19 vaccine. Losses at the gene ends were 3 bases for V and 6 bases for J; bases not matched to a gene: 9. The CDR3 length is 16 residues. CDR1 and CDR2 (germline): MDHEN, SYDVKM. Measured with immunoSEQ multiplex PCR; TCRdb has only the in-frame clones, and not every one. The sample lists around 130,000 clones, roughly 93% occurring once. The sequence came from an adult in good health. The chain links TRBV28 to TRBJ2-2, with 8 positions matching TRBD2. The sample in question was peripheral blood, obtained on day 0 of AZD1222 vaccination. As DNA, the CDR3 is TGTGCCAGCAGTTTTGTGTTAGCGGGATATTCCGGGGAGCTGTTTTTT. Its protein product is CASSFVLAGYSGELFF.